The source of this T cell receptor beta chain is a study of brain T cells in children with intractable seizures. Method: immunoSEQ multiplex PCR; TCRdb's copy keeps in-frame clones and lacks some. The table records about 80,000 clones, approximately 90% of them present only once. In germline, CDR1 is SGDLS, CDR2 YYNGEE. The CDR3 has 15 amino acids. After removal of 4 bases from V and 5 bases from J, the junction contained 9 bases not matched to a gene. The sequences come from peripheral blood, collected at surgery. J is TRBJ2-3 and V is TRBV9, with TRBD2 matching over 8 bases. This receptor was identified in a girl aged 2 to 9 with Rasmussen encephalitis and intractable seizures. The CDR3 spells CASSLQTSEKDTQYF. DNA for the CDR3: TGTGCCAGCAGCCTCCAGACTAGCGAAAAAGATACGCAGTATTTT.